This T cell receptor beta chain was sequenced for a study of cytomegalovirus exposure and HLA in healthy donors. The PCR was carried out with 60 Vbeta primers and 13 Jbeta primers. This table comes from immunoSEQ multiplex PCR, and its TCRdb copy is limited to in-frame clones, with some not included. The sample shows some 190,000 clones, about 83% of them seen only once. Trimming took 3 bases from V and 0 from J, leaving 10 bases between them. CDR3 length: 15 amino acids. In germline, CDR1 is MDHEN, CDR2 SYDVKM. V usage is TRBV28 and J usage is TRBJ2-3; weak D call: TRBD1 (5 bases). The source is a man aged 35-49 years in good health and CMV-seropositive. Sequenced: PBMCs. The CDR3 sequence is CASSLQGWSTDTQYF. CDR3 nucleotides: TGTGCCAGCAGTTTGCAGGGCTGGAGCACAGATACGCAGTATTTT.